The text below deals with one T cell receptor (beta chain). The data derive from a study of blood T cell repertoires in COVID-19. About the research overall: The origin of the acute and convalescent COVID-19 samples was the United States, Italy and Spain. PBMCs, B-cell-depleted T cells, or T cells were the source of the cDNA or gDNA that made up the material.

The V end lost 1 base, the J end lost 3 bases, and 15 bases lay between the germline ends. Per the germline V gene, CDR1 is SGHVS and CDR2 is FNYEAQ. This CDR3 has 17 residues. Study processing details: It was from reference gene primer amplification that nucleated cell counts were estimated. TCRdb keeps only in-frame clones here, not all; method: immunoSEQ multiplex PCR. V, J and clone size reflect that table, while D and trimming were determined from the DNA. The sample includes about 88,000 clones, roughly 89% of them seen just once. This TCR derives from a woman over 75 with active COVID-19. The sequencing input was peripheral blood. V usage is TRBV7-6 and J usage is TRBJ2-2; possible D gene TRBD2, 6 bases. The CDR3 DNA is TGTGCCAGCAGCTTAGAATTCGGAGGGCCTTACACCGGGGAGCTGTTTTTT. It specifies CASSLEFGGPYTGELFF.